The clone carrying this T cell receptor beta chain was observed at least ten times. These data come from a study of T cells in Graves' hyperthyroidism and ophthalmopathy. Among ophthalmopathy patients, the Clinical Activity Score reached at least 3, the NOSPECS grade reached at least 4, and duration remained under 3 months. Researchers took RNA transcripts and amplified the TCR beta CDR3 regions from them. The HTBI set primed first-round TCR CDR3 RT-PCR. TCRdb re-analysed the multiplex PCR reads in MiXCR, keeping a single row per CDR3 protein. The data contain 600,000 or so distinct CDR3 sequences, 14% of them singletons. Germline-derived CDR1 and CDR2 are MNHEY and SVGEGT. The junction had 7 bases not matched to a gene; V was cut back by 2 bases and J by 7 bases. The CDR3 is made up of 14 amino acids.

This sequence originates from a woman aged 45 to 65 with Graves' ophthalmopathy. The gene calls are TRBV6-2 or TRBV6-3 and TRBJ2-5, with 7 positions matching TRBD2. Input material: blood. The CDR3 sequence: CASSYAGTTGTQYF. DNA for the CDR3: TGTGCCAGCAGTTACGCCGGGACTACGGGGACCCAGTACTTC.